This T cell receptor (beta chain) was found in a study of cytomegalovirus exposure and HLA in healthy donors. Study-level findings and limits: Reportedly, a later analysis found an Asian-associated ancestry cluster had fewer N-insertions than the roughly 700-donor mean. In a later analysis, HLA-associated beta chains showed higher expansion and lower generation probabilities than comparable chains.

CDR3 length equals 14 residues. Trimming took off 8 bases at V and 0 bases at J, with 13 bases between the two ends. CDR1 is GTSNPN and CDR2 is SVGIG in the germline V gene (reference sequence). Concerning this clone itself: Its antigen remains unknown.

Vbeta (60) and Jbeta (13) primers were used in the PCR. Sequencing was performed with immunoSEQ multiplex PCR; in TCRdb, only in-frame clones are kept and a portion is missing. The data contain 100,000 or so clones, 15% of them singletons. The rearrangement uses TRBV30 and TRBJ2-2; the D gene is possibly TRBD1 (8 bases). Sequencing was done on a sample of PBMCs. This receptor was taken from a female donor in good health and CMV-seronegative. The CDR3 spells CAGGGQANTGELFF. The CDR3, as DNA: TGTGCCGGGGGGGGACAGGCGAACACCGGGGAGCTGTTTTTT.